This entry describes one T cell receptor (beta chain). The germline V gene encodes CDR1 SGHTA and CDR2 FQGTGA. The CDR3 covers 19 residues. V was pared by 7 bases and J by 0 bases, with 25 bases between. Participant ages covered about 18 to 89 years across about 25 US areas. Allocation to cohorts depended on clinical history reported by the participants. Recovered status applied to Cohort 3 donors who had two consecutive negative PCRs. It also applied to those with clearance or with symptom resolution. The source of the sample is a study of blood T cell repertoires in COVID-19. Per the original methods: Reference gene primer amplification yielded estimated nucleated cell counts. Repertoires were generated with immunoSEQ multiplex PCR, while TCRdb's copy carries only in-frame clones and drops some. Clonal size and the V and J genes are those of that table, whereas D and trimming came from the DNA. The data contain more than 300,000 clones, 70% to 90% of them seen just once; the ten biggest clones take up about 10%.

The sequence was obtained from a woman aged 18-35 years who had recovered from COVID-19. The specimen sequenced was PBMCs or T cells enriched from blood (not recorded which). V and J are TRBV7-3 and TRBJ1-5; D is unresolved. The chain's CDR3 is CASTLLPPELIISNQPQHF. DNA of the CDR3: TGTGCCAGCACCCTACTACCCCCCGAACTCATAATTAGCAATCAGCCCCAGCATTTT.